These 18 T cell receptor beta chains originate from one sample sequenced in a study of vaccination effects on CD4 cells after COVID-19. The assay was immunoSEQ multiplex PCR, and TCRdb's table has in-frame clones only and misses some. The profile covers approximately 66,000 clones, with 70% to 85% appearing a single time and 2% to 3% taken by the ten largest. Which antigens these TCRs recognize remains unknown. Following 10 days of culture, CD4+ T cells were isolated. Vaccine administered to participants consisted of two doses of either BNT162b2 or mRNA-1273. The sample was CD4+ T cells from PBMCs cultured without peptide, taken after COVID-19 vaccination. These receptors all stem from a human donor who received a COVID-19 vaccine.

This rearrangement joins TRBV29-1 to TRBJ2-1; 8 nucleotides match TRBD1. The CDR3 has 14 amino acids. CDR1 is SQVTM, CDR2 ANQGSEA, per germline. V was clipped by 7 bases and J by 3 bases; unmatched bases: 8. CDR3 nucleotide sequence: TGCAGCGCTTTCACGGGACAGGTCTACAATGAGCAGTTCTTC. It translates to CSAFTGQVYNEQFF.

The genes are TRBV2 and TRBJ2-7; possibly TRBD2 for D (5 bases). The CDR3 has 15 amino acids. Trimming cost V 4 bases and J 3 bases, with 16 bases left between them. Germline CDR1 reads SNHLY; CDR2 reads FYNNEI. The CDR3 protein is CASSVALMGSYEQYV. In DNA, the CDR3 is TGTGCCAGCAGTGTGGCCCTAATGGGGAGCTACGAGCAGTACGTC.

V is TRBV6-1 and J is TRBJ2-7, with D uncertain. The V end lost 1 base, the J end lost 4 bases, and 5 bases lay between the germline ends. Germline CDR1 reads MNHNS; CDR2 reads SASEGT. There are 12 residues in the CDR3. For the CDR3, the DNA is TGTGCCAGCAGTGAAGGAACATACGAGCAGTACGTC. Residues: CASSEGTYEQYV.

CDR3 residues: CASLLGKTGANVLTF. Here the CDR3 DNA reads TGTGCCAGCCTGTTGGGGAAAACTGGGGCCAACGTCCTGACTTTC. This chain connects TRBV2 to TRBJ2-6; no definite D call. Germline CDR1 and CDR2: SNHLY and FYNNEI. This CDR3 contains 15 residues. The ends were cut back, 8 bases at V and 2 bases at J, with 13 bases in the middle.

The chain has TRBV4-3 and TRBJ1-3; D gene ambiguous. Trimming removed 4 bases at V and 2 bases at J, with 9 bases between. CDR1 and CDR2 from the germline V gene are LGHNA and YSLEER. The CDR3 is 14 amino acids. DNA for the CDR3: TGCGCCAGCAGCCCCCATACAACTGGAAACACCATATATTTT. Translated, it gives CASSPHTTGNTIYF.

This chain joins TRBV3-1 (or the pseudogene TRBV3-2) and TRBJ1-1; 7 nucleotides agree with TRBD1. V lost 1 base, J lost 0 bases, and 5 bases stayed unmatched. CDR1 is LGHDT, CDR2 YNNKEL, per germline (reference sequence). The CDR3 extends over 16 amino acids. CDR3 protein: CASSQGGTAMNTEAFF. The CDR3 DNA follows: TGTGCCAGCAGCCAAGGGGGGACAGCCATGAACACTGAAGCTTTCTTT.

The V call is TRBV29-1, the J call TRBJ2-7; D not certain. Trimming took off 6 bases at V and 2 bases at J, with 11 bases between the two ends. Looked up from germline, CDR1 is SQVTM and CDR2 is ANQGSEA. The CDR3 is 12 residues long. The CDR3 loop reads CSVVTETYEQYV. In DNA, the CDR3 is TGCAGCGTCGTTACTGAGACCTACGAGCAGTACGTC.

The chain is built from TRBV6-2 or TRBV6-3 and TRBJ2-7; 8 nucleotides align to TRBD1. Germline trimming cut 6 bases from V and 5 bases from J; bases unmatched to any gene: 12. This CDR3 has 15 residues. Germline CDR1 reads MNHEY; CDR2 reads SVGEGT. The CDR3 region has the DNA TGTGCCAGCAGCCGTCCCGGGACAGGCGGCCACGAGCAGTACGTC. Its protein is CASSRPGTGGHEQYV.

The chain is built from TRBV28 and TRBJ2-7; the match to TRBD2 covers 8 bases. The CDR3 has 14 residues. Trimming removed 2 bases from V and 3 bases from J; junction bases left unmatched: 3. Germline assignment: CDR1 MDHEN and CDR2 SYDVKM. Here the CDR3 DNA reads TGTGCCAGCAGTTTACTCCGGGGGGGCTACGAGCAGTACGTC. It translates to CASSLLRGGYEQYV.

In its sample, this clone was seen a few times. The J gene is TRBJ2-2, the V gene TRBV5-1; D remains ambiguous. V was cut by 4 bases and J by 1 base, with 14 bases left in between. The CDR3 extends over 16 amino acids. Per germline, CDR1 SGHRS and CDR2 YFSETQ. The CDR3 DNA follows: TGCGCCAGCAGCCGAACACAGCAAATGAACACCGGGGAGCTGTTTTTT. Amino acids: CASSRTQQMNTGELFF.

This chain joins TRBV18 and TRBJ1-2; tentatively, D is TRBD1 (5 bases). Trimming took off 1 base at V and 1 base at J, with 19 bases between the two ends. The CDR3 runs 18 residues. Germline V CDR1 and CDR2: KGHSH, LQKENI. CDR3: CASSPQGTFGTGNYGYTF. CDR3 DNA: TGTGCCAGCTCACCACAGGGGACCTTCGGTACCGGTAACTATGGCTACACCTTC. The variable domain in full, with the rest retrieved from reference TRBV18 and TRBJ1-2, is NAGVMQNPRHLVRRRGQEARLRCSPMKGHSHVYWYRQLPEEGLKFMVYLQKENIIDESGMPKERFSAEFPKEGPSILRIQQVVRGDSAAYFCASSPQGTFGTGNYGYTFGSGTRLTVV.

The genes are TRBV5-1 and TRBJ2-2, with 9 bases lining up with TRBD1. The germline V gene has CDR1 SGHRS and CDR2 YFSETQ. The CDR3 is made up of 16 amino acids. After removal of 2 bases from V and 6 bases from J, the junction contained 8 bases not matched to a gene. The CDR3 region is CASSFTGGESPGELFF. The DNA of the CDR3 is TGCGCCAGCAGCTTTACAGGGGGCGAATCACCCGGGGAGCTGTTTTTT. Supplemented by reference TRBV5-1 and TRBJ2-2, the full variable domain reads KAGVTQTPRYLIKTRGQQVTLSCSPISGHRSVSWYQQTPGQGLQFLFEYFSETQRNKGNFPGRFSGRQFSNSRSEMNVSTLELGDSALYLCASSFTGGESPGELFFGEGSRLTVL.

The chain joins TRBV13 to TRBJ2-2; D possibly uses TRBD1 or TRBD2 (5 bases each). The length of the CDR3 is 16 residues. Per germline, CDR1 PRHDT and CDR2 FYEKMQ (reference sequence). With 0 bases removed from V and 0 bases from J, the gap between germline ends came to 8 bases. CDR3: CASSLGRGANTGELFF. DNA of the CDR3: TGTGCCAGCAGCTTAGGTCGGGGCGCGAACACCGGGGAGCTGTTTTTT.

V gene TRBV7-3 combines with J gene TRBJ2-5; D gene ambiguous. Germline V gene data show CDR1 as SGHTA and CDR2 as FQGTGA. Trimming removed 0 bases from V and 3 bases from J, with 11 bases in between. The CDR3 runs 15 residues. DNA of the CDR3: TGTGCCAGCAGCTTAACGTCCAGCTTGGAAGAGACCCAGTACTTC. Protein: CASSLTSSLEETQYF. Variable domain in full (rest from reference TRBV7-3 and TRBJ2-5): GAGVSQTPSNKVTEKGKYVELRCDPISGHTALYWYRQSLGQGPEFLIYFQGTGAADDSGLPNDRFFAVRPEGSVSTLKIQRTERGDSAVYLCASSLTSSLEETQYFGPGTRLLVL.

Of note for this clone: This likely comes from a read error, as the CDR3 has no conserved phenylalanine or tryptophan at its end. The limits of the CDR3 on the DNA are not certain, so only TCRdb's listed CDR3 is given. The genes are TRBV20-1 and TRBJ2-2. Germline lookup yields CDR1 DFQATT and CDR2 SNEGSKA (reference sequence). Counting both end residues, the CDR3 totals 9 amino acids. This CDR3 is CSARKGYSS.

In DNA form, the CDR3 reads TGTGCCAGCAGCCAACAGGGGATCACCACTGAAGCTTTCTTT. Protein: CASSQQGITTEAFF. V usage is TRBV3-1 (or the pseudogene TRBV3-2) and J usage is TRBJ1-1; possible D gene TRBD1, 6 bases. CDR1 and CDR2 (germline): LGHDT, YNNKEL (reference sequence). V shed 2 bases and J shed 4 bases, with 11 bases lying between them. This CDR3 comprises 14 residues.

This rearrangement joins TRBV11-2 to TRBJ2-3; a possible D gene is TRBD1 (6 bases). This CDR3 is built from 15 residues. Trimming removed 3 bases at V and 2 bases at J, with 12 bases between. Per germline, CDR1 SGHAT and CDR2 FQNNGV. For the CDR3, the DNA is TGTGCCAGCAGCTTTACCGGGACACCCACAGATACGCAGTATTTT. Its protein product is CASSFTGTPTDTQYF.

The chain couples TRBV9 to TRBJ2-3; 9 bases map to TRBD1. V was pared by 4 bases and J by 4 bases, with 10 bases of the junction left unmatched. CDR1 is SGDLS, CDR2 YYNGEE, per germline. The length of the CDR3 is 16 residues. This CDR3 reads CASSMGQGEGADTQYF. The CDR3 bases are TGTGCCAGCAGCATGGGACAGGGAGAGGGGGCAGATACGCAGTATTTT.